The rows below give T cell receptor beta chains drawn from one sample of a study of T-cell reconstitution after alpha-beta-depleted transplantation in children. TCRdb redid the calling of the PCR reads with MiXCR, one entry per CDR3 protein. The repertoire has around 600,000 distinct CDR3 sequences, 16% of them found once; the top ten carry 1.1%. The specimen was PBMCs from the stem cell graft donor, collected from the stem cell graft. These receptors came from a human donor who donated a stem cell graft to a child with acute myeloid leukemia. Both conserved end residues are part of each CDR3. D genes are given only for firm matches. The size field is filled for only some rows; it gives once, few, many or a size class.

D: -; V: TRBV20-1; size: few; J: TRBJ2-2; DNA: TGCAGTGCTAGACGAACTTCGAACACCGGGGAGCTGTTTTTT; CDR3: CSARRTSNTGELFF
D: -; V: TRBV11-2; size: -; J: TRBJ2-2; DNA: TGTGCCAGCAGCCCTATCTTCGGCGGGGAGCTGTTTTTT; CDR3: CASSPIFGGELFF
D: -; V: TRBV20-1; size: few; J: TRBJ1-1; DNA: TGCAGTGCTAGAAGTTGGGTCACTGAAGCTTTCTTT; CDR3: CSARSWVTEAFF
D: -; V: TRBV25-1; size: few; J: TRBJ2-3; DNA: TGTGCCAGCACCAACTCCCACAGGGTTTTTGGAGATACGCAGTATTTT; CDR3: CASTNSHRVFGDTQYF
D: -; V: TRBV9; size: -; J: TRBJ1-5; DNA: TGTGCCAGCAGCGCGAGAGGTGACAGTTTGGGCAATCAGCCCCAGCATTTT; CDR3: CASSARGDSLGNQPQHF
D: TRBD1; V: TRBV4-3; size: many; J: TRBJ2-5; DNA: TGTGCCAGCAGCCAGGGACAGGGAGAGACCCAGTACTTC; CDR3: CASSQGQGETQYF
D: -; V: TRBV13; size: many; J: TRBJ2-6; DNA: TGTGCCAGCAGCTGCAGGGAACATGGGGCCAACGTCCTGACTTTC; CDR3: CASSCREHGANVLTF
D: TRBD1; V: TRBV28; size: few; J: TRBJ2-1; DNA: TGTGCCAGCAGTTCCGCAGGGGGCGCCTACAATGAGCAGTTCTTC; CDR3: CASSSAGGAYNEQFF
D: -; V: TRBV11-3; size: -; J: TRBJ2-5; DNA: TGTGCCAGCAGCCGCGGGGACGGTCAAAGGGAGACCCAGTACTTC; CDR3: CASSRGDGQRETQYF
D: -; V: TRBV30; size: few; J: TRBJ2-2; DNA: TGTGCCTGGAGGTCGGAGGGGGAGGACACCGGGGAGCTGTTTTTT; CDR3: CAWRSEGEDTGELFF
D: TRBD2; V: TRBV15; size: -; J: TRBJ2-7; DNA: TGTGCCACCAGCAGAGACCAGGGACTAGCGGTGTTCTCCTACGAGCAGTACTTC; CDR3: CATSRDQGLAVFSYEQYF
D: -; V: TRBV29-1; size: many; J: TRBJ2-1; DNA: TGCAGCGTTGAAGAAGGCCGGGGGCTGATCCACAATGAGCAGTTCTTC; CDR3: CSVEEGRGLIHNEQFF
D: -; V: TRBV5-5; size: many; J: TRBJ1-5; DNA: TGTGCCAGCAGCTTGGGACTGTTAAGCCAGCCCCAGCATTTT; CDR3: CASSLGLLSQPQHF
D: -; V: TRBV12-5; size: few; J: TRBJ2-1; DNA: TGTGCTAGTGTGCCCCCGGACGGACGGAATGAGCAGTTCTTC; CDR3: CASVPPDGRNEQFF
D: -; V: TRBV5-1; size: few; J: TRBJ2-3; DNA: TGCGCCAGCAGCTTCCAGGAGAAACTCACAGATACGCAGTATTTT; CDR3: CASSFQEKLTDTQYF
D: -; V: TRBV20-1; size: many; J: TRBJ1-1; DNA: TGCAGTGCTAGAGCCGCGGGGAACACTGAAGCTTTCTTT; CDR3: CSARAAGNTEAFF
D: TRBD1; V: TRBV5-6; size: -; J: TRBJ2-7; DNA: TGTGCCAGCAGCGAGGGACAGGGGGTTGAAGAGCAGTACTTC; CDR3: CASSEGQGVEEQYF
D: -; V: TRBV29-1; size: -; J: TRBJ2-3; DNA: TGCAGCGTTGAAGAGAGGGGGAGTACAGATACGCAGTATTTT; CDR3: CSVEERGSTDTQYF
D: -; V: TRBV5-1; size: few; J: TRBJ1-4; DNA: TGCGCCAGCAGCTTGGACAGTCTGGAAGAAGAAAAACTGTTTTTT; CDR3: CASSLDSLEEEKLFF
D: -; V: TRBV7-9; size: many; J: TRBJ1-2; DNA: TGTGCCAGCAGCTTACGCGGAGGGGTTGATGGCTACACCTTC; CDR3: CASSLRGGVDGYTF
D: -; V: TRBV20-1; size: many; J: TRBJ2-3; DNA: TGCAGTGCTAGAGAAGGCCTGGGCACAGATACGCAGTATTTT; CDR3: CSAREGLGTDTQYF
D: TRBD1; V: TRBV28; size: few; J: TRBJ1-2; DNA: TGTGCCAGCAGACTCGGACAGGCTGATGGCTACACCTTC; CDR3: CASRLGQADGYTF
D: -; V: TRBV7-2; size: -; J: TRBJ2-1; DNA: TGTGCCAGCAGCTTAGATCAGGGGCTCTGCTACAATGAGCAGTTCTTC; CDR3: CASSLDQGLCYNEQFF
D: TRBD1; V: TRBV5-5; size: many; J: TRBJ1-2; DNA: TGTGCCAGCAGCACCTACCCGACAGGGAGCTATGGCTACACCTTC; CDR3: CASSTYPTGSYGYTF
D: -; V: TRBV9; size: many; J: TRBJ2-5; DNA: TGTGCCAGCAGCGTAGTGAGCGGGCGGGGAGAGACCCAGTACTTC; CDR3: CASSVVSGRGETQYF
D: -; V: TRBV5-1; size: once; J: TRBJ2-3; DNA: TGCGCCAGCAGCTTGGGACGAGGGGGGGCCTTCACAGATACGCAGTATTTT; CDR3: CASSLGRGGAFTDTQYF
D: -; V: TRBV10-3; size: many; J: TRBJ2-4; DNA: TGTGCCATCAGTGAGAATTCGGGGGGACAGCAGCAATACTTC; CDR3: CAISENSGGQQQYF
D: TRBD2; V: TRBV5-1; size: many; J: TRBJ2-5; DNA: TGCGCCAGCAGCTTGGGCAGAGCGGGGATAGAGACCCAGTACTTC; CDR3: CASSLGRAGIETQYF
D: -; V: TRBV5-6; size: -; J: TRBJ2-4; DNA: TGTGCCAGCAGCCCGGACGGAGCCAAAAACATTCAGTACTTC; CDR3: CASSPDGAKNIQYF
D: -; V: TRBV10-3; size: many; J: TRBJ1-5; DNA: TGTGCCATCAGTGAGTCGATTACCAAGCGAAATCAGCCCCAGCATTTT; CDR3: CAISESITKRNQPQHF
D: -; V: TRBV11-2; size: -; J: TRBJ1-6; DNA: TGTGCCAGCAGCTTAGCATACAGGCCTCTTGGGTCACCCCTCCACTTT; CDR3: CASSLAYRPLGSPLHF
D: -; V: TRBV7-7; size: -; J: TRBJ2-2; DNA: TGTGCCAGCAGCTCCGGACCTTTGTCCGGGGAGCTGTTTTTT; CDR3: CASSSGPLSGELFF
D: -; V: TRBV12-3/TRBV12-4; size: many; J: TRBJ2-1; DNA: TGTGCCAGCAGTCCGAGGAGGGGGCCTGAGCAGTTCTTC; CDR3: CASSPRRGPEQFF
D: -; V: TRBV18; size: few; J: TRBJ1-5; DNA: TGTGCCAGCTCACCTACCCGGAGTAATCAGCCCCAGCATTTT; CDR3: CASSPTRSNQPQHF
D: -; V: TRBV7-6; size: many; J: TRBJ1-6; DNA: TGTGCCAGCAGCATTAGGGGGGATTCACCCCTCCACTTT; CDR3: CASSIRGDSPLHF
D: -; V: TRBV20-1; size: many; J: TRBJ1-2; DNA: TGCAGTGCTTCGATCAGGAGCTATGGCTACACCTTC; CDR3: CSASIRSYGYTF
D: TRBD2; V: TRBV20-1; size: -; J: TRBJ2-5; DNA: TGCAGTGTTATTAGCGGGCCCGGAGGGACCCAGTACTTC; CDR3: CSVISGPGGTQYF
D: -; V: TRBV12-3/TRBV12-4; size: many; J: TRBJ2-7; DNA: TGTGCCAGCAGTTGGGCCGGTAGTGTCCACGAGCAGTACTTC; CDR3: CASSWAGSVHEQYF
D: TRBD1; V: TRBV5-6; size: -; J: TRBJ1-6; DNA: TGTGCCAGCAGCTTGGCCGGGACAGGGCATTCACCCCTCCACTTT; CDR3: CASSLAGTGHSPLHF
D: -; V: TRBV20-1; size: many; J: TRBJ1-5; DNA: TGCAGTGCCCTTTCAAATAGCAATCAGCCCCAGCATTTT; CDR3: CSALSNSNQPQHF
D: -; V: TRBV7-8; size: -; J: TRBJ2-4; DNA: TGTGCCAGCAGCTTAGTCACAGGGGGGGTGGGCATTCAGTACTTC; CDR3: CASSLVTGGVGIQYF
D: -; V: TRBV6-2/TRBV6-3; size: -; J: TRBJ1-5; DNA: TGTGCCAGCAGTTCCCTCGGGGGGAGGCAGCCCCAGCATTTT; CDR3: CASSSLGGRQPQHF
D: -; V: TRBV12-3/TRBV12-4; size: few; J: TRBJ2-6; DNA: TGTGCCAGCAGGGCCAGCTACTCTGGGGCCAACGTCCTGACTTTC; CDR3: CASRASYSGANVLTF
D: TRBD2; V: TRBV4-3; size: many; J: TRBJ2-2; DNA: TGCGCCAGCAGCCGAAGTGTAGCGGGGACCGGGGAGCTGTTTTTT; CDR3: CASSRSVAGTGELFF